This T cell receptor beta chain was sequenced for a study of blood T cells in healthy people across ages. PBMCs were isolated at a quantity of at least 6 million per sample. Germline V gene data show CDR1 as SGHAT and CDR2 as FQNNGV. V was clipped by 1 base and J by 9 bases, with 10 bases between them. The CDR3 covers 13 residues. This clonotype was observed a few times. A second about 7 to 11 cycle PCR used barcoded and J-beta primers. Every single cDNA molecule received a tag from a template-switch adaptor with 12 random nucleotides. MiXCR, run by TCRdb on the 5' RACE reads, gives a single entry per CDR3 protein. The sample has approximately 1.5 million distinct CDR3 sequences, less than 45% seen once.

The chain links TRBV11-2 to TRBJ2-1, with D perhaps matching TRBD2 (6 bases). This clonotype originated in a woman between 18 and 29 years old in good health. What was sequenced was blood. The DNA for the CDR3 is TGTGCCAGCAGCTTAGCGGCTAGCGCTGAGCAGTTCTTC. This codes for CASSLAASAEQFF.